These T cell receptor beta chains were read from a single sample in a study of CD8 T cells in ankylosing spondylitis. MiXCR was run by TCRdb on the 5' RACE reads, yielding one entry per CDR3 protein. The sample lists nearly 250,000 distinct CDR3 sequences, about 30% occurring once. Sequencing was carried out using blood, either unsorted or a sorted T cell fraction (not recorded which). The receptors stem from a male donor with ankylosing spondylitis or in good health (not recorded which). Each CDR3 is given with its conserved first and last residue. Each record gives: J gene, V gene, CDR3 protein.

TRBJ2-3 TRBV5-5 CASSFFIAGATGTDTQYF
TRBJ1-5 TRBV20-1 CSARGQGNQPQHF
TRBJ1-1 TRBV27 CASSLSPGMNTEAFF
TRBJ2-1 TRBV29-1 CSVELLGTRIYNEQFF
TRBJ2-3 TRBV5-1 CASSLAAIQRTDTQYF
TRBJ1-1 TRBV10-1 CASSRGWGTEAFF
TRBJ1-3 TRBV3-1 CASSEVNGAGAGNTIYF
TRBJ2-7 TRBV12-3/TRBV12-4 CASSPSGGASYEQYF
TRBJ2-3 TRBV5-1 CASSLKKGPSGGAADTQYF
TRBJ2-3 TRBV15 CATSWGTGISSTDTQYF
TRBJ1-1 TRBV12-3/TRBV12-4 CASTRDLENTEAFF
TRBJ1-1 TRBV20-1 CSASRGLEAFF
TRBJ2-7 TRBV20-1 CSARDRFLYEQYF
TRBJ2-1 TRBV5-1 CASSFGGAAYNEQFF
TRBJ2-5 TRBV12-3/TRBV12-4 CASSPTDRVETQYF
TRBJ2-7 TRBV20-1 CSARSGLPSYEQYF
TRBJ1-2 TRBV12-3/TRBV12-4 CASSFGFGTSYGYTF
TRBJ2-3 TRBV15 CATSREPGGITDTQYF
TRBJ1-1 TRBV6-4 CASSDKMNTEAFF
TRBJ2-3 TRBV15 CATSRDGWGGTQYF
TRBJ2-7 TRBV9 CASSPDGQAYEQYF
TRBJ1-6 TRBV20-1 CSAREGTDYSPLHF
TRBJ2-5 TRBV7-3 CARPLLLRGGVPRETQYF
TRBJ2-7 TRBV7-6 CASSPGTHPYEQYF
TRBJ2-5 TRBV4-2 CASSQDRRETQYF
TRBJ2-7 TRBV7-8 CASSLEGRDEQYF
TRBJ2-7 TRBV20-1 CSAREGRSYEQYF
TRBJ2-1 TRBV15 CATSRATGEASGPPNEQFF